This T cell receptor beta chain was documented in a study of tumour-infiltrating T cells in Burkitt lymphoma. Study summary: Patients covered every epidemiological subtype of Burkitt lymphoma. Repertoire clonality predicted overall and progression-free survival. Whole-study results and caveats: Many Burkitt lymphoma patients shared several public clonotypes.

Notes on this clone: The antigen remains unidentified.

The repertoire was sequenced with immunoSEQ multiplex PCR; TCRdb's copy has only in-frame clones and lacks some. The sample contains hundreds of clones, roughly 96% of which appear only once. The V gene lost 4 bases and the J gene lost 7 bases, with 12 bases spanning the gap. CDR3 length: 13 residues. Germline V gene lookup returns CDR1 SGDLS and CDR2 YYNGEE. This clonotype was sampled from a human donor with Burkitt lymphoma. V usage is TRBV9 and J usage is TRBJ1-3; D unclear. The specimen was tumor tissue. The CDR3 region has the DNA TGTGCCAGCAGCAGTCCAATGTTGAACACCATATATTTT. Translated: CASSSPMLNTIYF. The full variable domain, in which reference TRBV9 and TRBJ1-3 provide the parts outside the CDR3, is DSGVTQTPKHLITATGQRVTLRCSPRSGDLSVYWYQQSLDQGLQFLIQYYNGEERAKGNILERFSAQQFPDLHSELNLSSLELGDSALYFCASSSPMLNTIYFGEGSWLTVV.